The TCR beta chain described here comes from a study of blood T cell repertoires in COVID-19. Study in general: COVID-19 samples from acute and convalescent phases originated in the United States, Italy and Spain. Nucleic acid was either cDNA or gDNA, and it came from T cells, B-cell-depleted T cells, or PBMCs.

Per the original data handling: Estimation of nucleated cell counts was performed using reference gene primer amplification. Sequenced by immunoSEQ multiplex PCR; TCRdb stores in-frame clones only, minus some. V and J calls and clone size come straight from that table; D and trimming were deduced from the DNA. The table lists 70,000 to 100,000 clones, approximately 80% of them singletons. Trimming cost V 5 bases and J 3 bases, with 10 bases left between them. Germline assignment: CDR1 MNHEY and CDR2 SMNVEV (reference sequence). This CDR3 region has 13 residues. The sample taken for sequencing was peripheral blood. The V call is TRBV27, the J call TRBJ1-2; D possibly corresponds to TRBD1 (6 bases). The clonotype originates from a human donor in a cohort sampled during active COVID-19. CDR3 protein: CASSTRGYYGYTF. The CDR3 region has the DNA TGTGCCAGCAGTACTAGGGGGTACTATGGCTACACCTTC.